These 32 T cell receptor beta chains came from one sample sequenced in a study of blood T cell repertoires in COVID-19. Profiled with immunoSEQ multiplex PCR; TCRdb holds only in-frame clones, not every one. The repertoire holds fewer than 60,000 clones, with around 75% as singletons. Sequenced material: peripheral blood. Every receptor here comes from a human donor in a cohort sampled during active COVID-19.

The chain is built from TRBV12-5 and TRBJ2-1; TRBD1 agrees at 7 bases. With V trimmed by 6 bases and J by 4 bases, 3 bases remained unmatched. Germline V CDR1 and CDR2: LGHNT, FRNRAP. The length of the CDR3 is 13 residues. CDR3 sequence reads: CASGSGQYNEQFF. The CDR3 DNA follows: TGTGCTAGTGGGTCGGGACAGTACAATGAGCAGTTCTTC.

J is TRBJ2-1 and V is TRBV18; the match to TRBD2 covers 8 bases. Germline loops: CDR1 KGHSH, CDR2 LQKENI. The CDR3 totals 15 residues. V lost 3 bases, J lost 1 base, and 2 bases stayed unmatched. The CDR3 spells CASSPGGGSYNEQFF. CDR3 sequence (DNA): TGTGCCAGCTCACCGGGCGGGGGGTCCTACAATGAGCAGTTCTTC. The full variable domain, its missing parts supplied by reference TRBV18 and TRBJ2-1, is NAGVMQNPRHLVRRRGQEARLRCSPMKGHSHVYWYRQLPEEGLKFMVYLQKENIIDESGMPKERFSAEFPKEGPSILRIQQVVRGDSAAYFCASSPGGGSYNEQFFGPGTRLTVL.

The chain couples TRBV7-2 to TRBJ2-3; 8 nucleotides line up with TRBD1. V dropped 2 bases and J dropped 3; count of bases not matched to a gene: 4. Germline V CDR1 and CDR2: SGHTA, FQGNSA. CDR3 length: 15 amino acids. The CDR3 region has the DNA TGTGCCAGCAGCTTATATGGACAGGGAACAGATACGCAGTATTTT. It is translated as CASSLYGQGTDTQYF.

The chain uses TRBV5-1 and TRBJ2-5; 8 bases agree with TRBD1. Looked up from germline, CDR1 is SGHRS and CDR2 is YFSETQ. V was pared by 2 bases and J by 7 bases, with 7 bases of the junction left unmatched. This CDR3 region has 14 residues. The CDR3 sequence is CASSLGGQGGTQYF. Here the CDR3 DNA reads TGCGCCAGCAGCTTAGGCGGACAGGGAGGGACCCAGTACTTC.

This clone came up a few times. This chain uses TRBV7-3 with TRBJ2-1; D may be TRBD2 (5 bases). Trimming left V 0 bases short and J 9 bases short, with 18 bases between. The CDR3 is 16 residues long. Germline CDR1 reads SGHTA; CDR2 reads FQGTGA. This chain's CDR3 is CASSLTVGVKGSEQFF. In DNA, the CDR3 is TGTGCCAGCAGCTTAACTGTCGGGGTTAAGGGTAGTGAGCAGTTCTTC.

The CDR3 loop is CASTGTGGYEQYF. For the CDR3, the DNA is TGTGCCAGCACTGGGACAGGGGGCTACGAGCAGTACTTC. This chain links TRBV12-3 or TRBV12-4 with TRBJ2-7, with 11 bases matching TRBD1. V was clipped by 7 bases and J by 3 bases; unmatched bases: 2. The CDR3 totals 13 residues.

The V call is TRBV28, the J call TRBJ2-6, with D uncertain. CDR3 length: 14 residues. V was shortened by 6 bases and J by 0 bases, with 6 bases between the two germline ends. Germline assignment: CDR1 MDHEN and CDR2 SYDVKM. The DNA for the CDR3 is TGTGCCAGCAGCACCTACTCTGGGGCCAACGTCCTGACTTTC. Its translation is CASSTYSGANVLTF.

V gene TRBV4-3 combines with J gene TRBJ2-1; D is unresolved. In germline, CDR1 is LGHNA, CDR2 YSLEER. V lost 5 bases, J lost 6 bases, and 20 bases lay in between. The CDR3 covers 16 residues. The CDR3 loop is CASSAHSSVAINEQFF. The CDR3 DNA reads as TGCGCCAGCAGCGCCCACAGCTCTGTCGCCATCAATGAGCAGTTCTTC.

The CDR3 loop is CASTLQTGSYEQYF. CDR3 sequence (DNA): TGTGCCAGCACCCTCCAGACAGGTTCCTACGAGCAGTACTTC. The chain links TRBV28 to TRBJ2-7; weak D call: TRBD1 (6 bases). Germline V gene sequence: CDR1 MDHEN, CDR2 SYDVKM. Trimming cost V 7 bases and J 1 base, with 14 bases left between them. This CDR3 is 14 amino acids long.

The CDR3 protein is CASSVDPGTDTQYF. The CDR3 DNA sequence: TGTGCCAGCAGCGTAGACCCCGGTACCGATACGCAGTATTTT. V is TRBV9 and J is TRBJ2-3; D is ambiguous. V was shortened by 0 bases and J by 6 bases, with 11 bases between the two germline ends. Germline-derived CDR1 and CDR2 are SGDLS and YYNGEE. The CDR3 covers 14 residues. Supplemented by reference TRBV9 and TRBJ2-3, the full variable domain reads DSGVTQTPKHLITATGQRVTLRCSPRSGDLSVYWYQQSLDQGLQFLIQYYNGEERAKGNILERFSAQQFPDLHSELNLSSLELGDSALYFCASSVDPGTDTQYFGPGTRLTVL.

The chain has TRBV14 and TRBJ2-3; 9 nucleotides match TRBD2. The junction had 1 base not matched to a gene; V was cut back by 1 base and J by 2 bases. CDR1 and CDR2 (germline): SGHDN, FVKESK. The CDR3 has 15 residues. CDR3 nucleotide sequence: TGTGCCAGCAGCCAAGGACTAGCGGCCACAGATACGCAGTATTTT. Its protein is CASSQGLAATDTQYF. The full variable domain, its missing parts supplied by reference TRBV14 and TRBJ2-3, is EAGVTQFPSHSVIEKGQTVTLRCDPISGHDNLYWYRRVMGKEIKFLLHFVKESKQDESGMPNNRFLAERTGGTYSTLKVQPAELEDSGVYFCASSQGLAATDTQYFGPGTRLTVL.

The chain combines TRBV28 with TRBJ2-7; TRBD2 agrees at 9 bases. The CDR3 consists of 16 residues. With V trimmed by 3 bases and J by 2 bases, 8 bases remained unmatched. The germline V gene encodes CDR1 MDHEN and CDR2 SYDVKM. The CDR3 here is CASSFPSAGGPYEQYF. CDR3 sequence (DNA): TGTGCCAGCAGTTTCCCTTCCGCGGGAGGGCCCTACGAGCAGTACTTC.

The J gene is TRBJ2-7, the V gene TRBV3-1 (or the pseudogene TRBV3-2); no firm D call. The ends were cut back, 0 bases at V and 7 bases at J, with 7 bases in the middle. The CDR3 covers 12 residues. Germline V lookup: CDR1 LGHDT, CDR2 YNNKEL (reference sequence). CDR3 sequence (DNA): TGTGCCAGCAGCCAAGAAGGAGTGGAGCAGTACTTC. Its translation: CASSQEGVEQYF.

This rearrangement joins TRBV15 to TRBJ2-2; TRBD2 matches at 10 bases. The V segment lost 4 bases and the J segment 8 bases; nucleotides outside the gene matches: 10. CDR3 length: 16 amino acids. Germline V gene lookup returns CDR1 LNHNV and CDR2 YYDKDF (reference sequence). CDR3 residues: CATSNPSGGLRGELFF. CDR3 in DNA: TGTGCCACCAGCAATCCTAGCGGGGGTCTACGAGGGGAGCTGTTTTTT.

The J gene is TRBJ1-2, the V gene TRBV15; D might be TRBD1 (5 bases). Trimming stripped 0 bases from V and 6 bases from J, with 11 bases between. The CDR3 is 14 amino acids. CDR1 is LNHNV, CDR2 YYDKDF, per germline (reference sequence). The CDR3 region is CATSRDRQRHGYTF. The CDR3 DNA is TGTGCCACCAGCAGAGATCGACAGAGACATGGCTACACCTTC.

CDR3: CASSPGLGDGYTF. CDR3 DNA sequence: TGCGCCAGCAGCCCCGGACTCGGAGATGGCTACACCTTC. The V and J genes are TRBV4-3 and TRBJ1-2; no clear D gene. CDR1 LGHNA and CDR2 YSLEER come from the germline V gene. Trimming cost V 4 bases and J 6 bases, with 12 bases left between them. This CDR3 has 13 residues.

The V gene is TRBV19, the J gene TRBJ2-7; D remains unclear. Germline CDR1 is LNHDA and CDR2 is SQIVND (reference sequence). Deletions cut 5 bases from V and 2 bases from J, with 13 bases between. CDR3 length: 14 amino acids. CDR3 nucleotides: TGTGCCAGTAGTGTCAGACTCACCACCTACGAGCAGTACTTC. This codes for CASSVRLTTYEQYF.

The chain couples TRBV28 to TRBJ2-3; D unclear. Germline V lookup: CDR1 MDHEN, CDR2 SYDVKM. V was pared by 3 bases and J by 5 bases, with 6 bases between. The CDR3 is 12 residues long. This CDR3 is CASSFLKDTQYF. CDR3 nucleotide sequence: TGTGCCAGCAGTTTCTTAAAAGATACGCAGTATTTT.

The CDR3 DNA reads TGTGCCAGCAGCCCGGGATACGGGGGGCAAGAGACCCAGTACTTC. It is translated as CASSPGYGGQETQYF. V usage is TRBV7-3 and J usage is TRBJ2-5; 7 bases match TRBD2. Germline V gene sequence: CDR1 SGHTA, CDR2 FQGTGA. CDR3 length: 15 amino acids. J lost 2 bases, V lost 5 bases, and 8 bases had no gene match.

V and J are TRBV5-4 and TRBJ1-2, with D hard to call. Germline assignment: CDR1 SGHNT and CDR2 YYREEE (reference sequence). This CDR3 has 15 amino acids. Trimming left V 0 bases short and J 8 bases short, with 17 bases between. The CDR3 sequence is CASSLVSLPTRGYTF. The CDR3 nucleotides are TGTGCCAGCAGCTTGGTAAGCCTGCCAACGAGGGGCTACACCTTC.

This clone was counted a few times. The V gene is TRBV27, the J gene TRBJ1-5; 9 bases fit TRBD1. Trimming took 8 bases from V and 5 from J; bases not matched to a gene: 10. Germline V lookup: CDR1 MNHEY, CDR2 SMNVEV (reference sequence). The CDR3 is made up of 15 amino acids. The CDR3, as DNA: TGTGCCAGCGCCCTCGGGACAGGGTCTTATCAGCCCCAGCATTTT. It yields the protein CASALGTGSYQPQHF.

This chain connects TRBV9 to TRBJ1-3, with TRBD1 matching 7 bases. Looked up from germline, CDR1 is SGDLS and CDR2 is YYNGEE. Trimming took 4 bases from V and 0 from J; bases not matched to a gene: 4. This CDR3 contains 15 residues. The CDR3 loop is CASSPGTVSGNTIYF. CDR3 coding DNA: TGTGCCAGCAGCCCGGGGACAGTCTCTGGAAACACCATATATTTT. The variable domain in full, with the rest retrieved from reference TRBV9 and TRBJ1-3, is DSGVTQTPKHLITATGQRVTLRCSPRSGDLSVYWYQQSLDQGLQFLIQYYNGEERAKGNILERFSAQQFPDLHSELNLSSLELGDSALYFCASSPGTVSGNTIYFGEGSWLTVV.

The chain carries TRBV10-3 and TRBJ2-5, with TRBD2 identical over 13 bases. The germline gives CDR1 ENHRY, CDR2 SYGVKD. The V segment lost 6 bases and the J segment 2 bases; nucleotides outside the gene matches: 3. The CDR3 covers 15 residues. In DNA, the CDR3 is TGTGCCATCAGCGGGACTAGCGGGACTCAAGAGACCCAGTACTTC. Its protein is CAISGTSGTQETQYF.

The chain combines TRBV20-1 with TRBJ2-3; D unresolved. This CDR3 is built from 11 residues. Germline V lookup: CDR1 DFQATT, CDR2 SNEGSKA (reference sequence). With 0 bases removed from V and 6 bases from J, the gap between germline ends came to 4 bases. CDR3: CSAREYDTQYF. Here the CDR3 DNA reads TGCAGTGCTAGAGAGTATGATACGCAGTATTTT.

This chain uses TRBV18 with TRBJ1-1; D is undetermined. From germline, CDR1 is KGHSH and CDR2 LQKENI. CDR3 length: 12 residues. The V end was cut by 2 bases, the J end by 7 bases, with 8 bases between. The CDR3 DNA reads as TGTGCCAGCTCACCAACGCAGATTGAAGCTTTCTTT. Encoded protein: CASSPTQIEAFF.

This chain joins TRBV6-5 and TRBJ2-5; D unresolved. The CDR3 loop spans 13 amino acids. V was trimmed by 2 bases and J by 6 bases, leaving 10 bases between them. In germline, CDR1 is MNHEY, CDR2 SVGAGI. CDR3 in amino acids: CASSYGVTQTQYF. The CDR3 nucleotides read TGTGCCAGCAGTTACGGAGTCACGCAGACCCAGTACTTC.

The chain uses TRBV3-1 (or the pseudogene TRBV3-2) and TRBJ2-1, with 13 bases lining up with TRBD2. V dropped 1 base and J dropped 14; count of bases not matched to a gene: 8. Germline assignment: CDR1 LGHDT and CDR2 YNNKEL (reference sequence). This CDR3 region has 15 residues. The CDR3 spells CASSQGTSGGASKFF. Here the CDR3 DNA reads TGTGCCAGCAGCCAAGGTACTAGCGGGGGGGCCTCCAAGTTCTTC.

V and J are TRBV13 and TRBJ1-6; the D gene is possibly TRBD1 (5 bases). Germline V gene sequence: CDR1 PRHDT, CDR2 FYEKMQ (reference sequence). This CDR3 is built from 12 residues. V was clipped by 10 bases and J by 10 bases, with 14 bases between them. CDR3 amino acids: CATGLTGSPLHF. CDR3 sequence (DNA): TGTGCCACGGGACTTACGGGGTCACCCCTCCACTTT.

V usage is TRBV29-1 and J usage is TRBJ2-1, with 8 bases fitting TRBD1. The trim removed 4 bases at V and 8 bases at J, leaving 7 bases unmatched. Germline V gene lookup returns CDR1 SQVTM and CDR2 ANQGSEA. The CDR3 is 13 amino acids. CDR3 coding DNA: TGCAGCGTTGGGGGCTCGACAGGGGATGAGCAGTTCTTC. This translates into CSVGGSTGDEQFF.

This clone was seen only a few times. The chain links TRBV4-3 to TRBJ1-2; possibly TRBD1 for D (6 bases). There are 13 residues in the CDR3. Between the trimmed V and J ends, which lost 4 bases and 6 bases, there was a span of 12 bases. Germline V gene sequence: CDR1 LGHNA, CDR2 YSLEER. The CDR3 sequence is CASSPAAGDGYTF. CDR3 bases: TGCGCCAGCAGCCCAGCGGCAGGGGATGGCTACACCTTC.

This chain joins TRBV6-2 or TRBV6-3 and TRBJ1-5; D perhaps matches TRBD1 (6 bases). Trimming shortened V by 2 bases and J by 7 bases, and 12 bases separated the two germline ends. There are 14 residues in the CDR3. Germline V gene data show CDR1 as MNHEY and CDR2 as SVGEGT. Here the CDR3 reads CASSYPGQDQPQHF. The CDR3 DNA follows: TGTGCCAGCAGTTACCCGGGACAAGACCAGCCCCAGCATTTT.

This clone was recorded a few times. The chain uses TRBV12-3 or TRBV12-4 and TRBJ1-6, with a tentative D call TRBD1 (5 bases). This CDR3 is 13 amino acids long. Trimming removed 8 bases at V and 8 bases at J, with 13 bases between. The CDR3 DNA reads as TGTGCCAGCGCTAGGGACTGGGATTCACCCCTCCACTTT. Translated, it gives CASARDWDSPLHF.